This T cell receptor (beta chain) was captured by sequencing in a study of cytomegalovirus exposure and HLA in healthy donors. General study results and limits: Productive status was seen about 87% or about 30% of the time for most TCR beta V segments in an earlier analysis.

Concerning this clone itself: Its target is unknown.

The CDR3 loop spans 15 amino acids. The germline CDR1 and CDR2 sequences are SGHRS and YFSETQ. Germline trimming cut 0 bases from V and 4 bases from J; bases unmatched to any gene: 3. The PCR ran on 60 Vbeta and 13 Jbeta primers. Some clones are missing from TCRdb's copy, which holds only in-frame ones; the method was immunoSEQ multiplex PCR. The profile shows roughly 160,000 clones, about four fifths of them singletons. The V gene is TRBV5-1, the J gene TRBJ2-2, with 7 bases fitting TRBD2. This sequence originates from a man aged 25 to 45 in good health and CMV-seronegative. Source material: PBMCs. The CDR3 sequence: CASSLGGRITGELFF. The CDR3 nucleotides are TGCGCCAGCAGCTTGGGCGGGAGAATCACCGGGGAGCTGTTTTTT.